These 18 T cell receptor beta chains came from one sample sequenced in a study of beta chain features in type 1 diabetes. TCRB transcripts that were expressed got sequenced, as all of the isolated RNA had been reverse transcribed. Method: immunoSEQ multiplex PCR; TCRdb's copy keeps in-frame clones and lacks some. This table holds 250,000 to 400,000 clones, roughly 15% found once. Sequenced sample: central memory CD4+ T cells from blood. The receptor set was obtained from a man aged 30 to 45 in good health.

The J gene is TRBJ2-5, the V gene TRBV6-5; no clear D gene. The CDR3 sequence is 11 residues long. Germline CDR1 is MNHEY and CDR2 is SVGAGI. V lost 6 bases, J lost 0 bases, and 2 bases lay in between. The chain's CDR3 is CASSYQETQYF. The CDR3 coding sequence is TGTGCCAGCAGCTACCAAGAGACCCAGTACTTC.

A few counts support this clone. This sample also contains other DNA sequences that code for the same CDR3. The J gene is TRBJ2-6, the V gene TRBV18; D is ambiguous. The CDR3 is made up of 13 amino acids. Trimming left V 2 bases short and J 4 bases short, with 3 bases between. CDR1 is KGHSH, CDR2 LQKENI, per germline. The CDR3 sequence: CASSPGGANVLTF. The CDR3, as DNA: TGTGCCAGCTCACCAGGGGGGGCCAACGTCCTGACTTTC.

Points on this clone: The junction and the germline gene differ at one end; a read error may be behind it. V gene TRBV4-3 combines with J gene TRBJ1-3; tentatively, D is TRBD1 (6 bases). Germline V gene sequence: CDR1 LGHNA, CDR2 YSLEER. CDR3 length equals 15 residues. The CDR3 loop reads CASNQDTGRGNTIYF. CDR3 DNA: TGCGCCAGCAACCAAGATACAGGGAGGGGAAACACCATATATTTT.

This clone was counted ten times or more. The rearrangement joins TRBV7-9 to TRBJ1-4, with D uncertain. The CDR3 contains 14 residues. Germline assignment: CDR1 SEHNR and CDR2 FQNEAQ (reference sequence). Trimming removed 4 bases at V and 10 bases at J, with 16 bases between. The CDR3 DNA reads TGTGCCAGCAGCTCCCCCAACGTCGGTGGAAAACTGTTTTTT. It yields the protein CASSSPNVGGKLFF.

V usage is TRBV5-4 and J usage is TRBJ2-1, with 9 bases aligning to TRBD2. Germline CDR1 reads SGHNT; CDR2 reads YYREEE (reference sequence). V dropped 0 bases and J dropped 7; count of bases not matched to a gene: 5. The CDR3 loop spans 15 amino acids. The CDR3 region is CASSLVSGSSNEQFF. The CDR3 DNA sequence: TGTGCCAGCAGCTTGGTTAGCGGGAGTTCGAATGAGCAGTTCTTC.

This clone was counted only a few times. This chain joins TRBV15 and TRBJ1-1, with D possibly being TRBD1 (5 bases). CDR1 is LNHNV and CDR2 is YYDKDF in the germline V gene (reference sequence). Between the trimmed V and J ends, which lost 5 bases and 4 bases, there was a span of 20 bases. The CDR3 extends over 16 amino acids. CDR3 sequence reads: CATSPRVGMGGTEAFF. The CDR3 DNA sequence: TGTGCCACCAGCCCCCGAGTTGGAATGGGGGGCACTGAAGCTTTCTTT.

This clone was picked up a small number of times. The CDR3 nucleotides are TGTGCCAGCAGCTTCGGCAAGGAGCGGGGAGGTAATGAGCAGTTCTTC. This codes for CASSFGKERGGNEQFF. V and J are TRBV5-4 and TRBJ2-1; 7 nucleotides align to TRBD2. CDR3 size: 16 residues. The germline CDR1 and CDR2 sequences are SGHNT and YYREEE (reference sequence). Trimming took 2 bases from V and 7 from J; bases not matched to a gene: 12.

Regarding this clone: Since a far larger clone is one base different, this is likely a read error. The chain carries TRBV4-1 and TRBJ2-3, with D hard to call. The V and J ends lost 4 bases and 0 bases respectively, with 17 bases between them. This CDR3 comprises 17 residues. CDR1 is MGHRA, CDR2 YSYEKL, per germline. The CDR3 sequence: CASSRELRTESTDTQYF. CDR3 in DNA: TGCGCCAGCAGCCGAGAATTACGGACCGAGAGCACAGATACGCAGTATTTT.

This clone was seen only a few times. The chain joins TRBV7-2 to TRBJ2-1, with a weak D call TRBD1 (6 bases). The CDR3 spans 14 residues. Germline values: CDR1 SGHTA, CDR2 FQGNSA. V lost 1 base to trimming and J lost 4 bases, with 8 bases between them. This CDR3 is CASSLGQAYNEQFF. The CDR3 DNA reads TGTGCCAGCAGCTTAGGACAGGCATACAATGAGCAGTTCTTC.

This chain connects TRBV18 to TRBJ2-1, with 10 bases fitting TRBD1. Germline V gene sequence: CDR1 KGHSH, CDR2 LQKENI. With V trimmed by 4 bases and J by 3 bases, 6 bases remained unmatched. This CDR3 contains 16 residues. CDR3 nucleotides: TGTGCCAGCTCACGGGAGGGACAGGGGAACTACAATGAGCAGTTCTTC. Its translation: CASSREGQGNYNEQFF. Looking up the rest from reference TRBV18 and TRBJ2-1 gives the full variable domain: NAGVMQNPRHLVRRRGQEARLRCSPMKGHSHVYWYRQLPEEGLKFMVYLQKENIIDESGMPKERFSAEFPKEGPSILRIQQVVRGDSAAYFCASSREGQGNYNEQFFGPGTRLTVL.

This clone turned up a few times. CDR3 DNA: TGTGCCAGCAGTGCTACACCAAATGAAAAACTGTTTTTT. Its translation is CASSATPNEKLFF. The chain joins TRBV2 to TRBJ1-4; D gene uncertain. V lost 4 bases to trimming and J lost 5 bases, with 8 bases between them. The CDR3 contains 13 residues. CDR1 is SNHLY and CDR2 is FYNNEI in the germline V gene. The full variable domain, with the rest looked up from reference TRBV2 and TRBJ1-4, is EPEVTQTPSHQVTQMGQEVILRCVPISNHLYFYWYRQILGQKVEFLVSFYNNEISEKSEIFDDQFSVERPDGSNFTLKIRSTKLEDSAMYFCASSATPNEKLFFGSGTQLSVL.

This clone occurred a few times. The chain couples TRBV5-1 to TRBJ2-5; D remains unclear. Germline values: CDR1 SGHRS, CDR2 YFSETQ. CDR3 length: 14 residues. Trimming stripped 0 bases from V and 5 bases from J, with 11 bases between. The CDR3 coding sequence is TGCGCCAGCAGCTTGGGCGTGGCTCAGGAGACCCAGTACTTC. Protein: CASSLGVAQETQYF. Variable domain in full (rest from reference TRBV5-1 and TRBJ2-5): KAGVTQTPRYLIKTRGQQVTLSCSPISGHRSVSWYQQTPGQGLQFLFEYFSETQRNKGNFPGRFSGRQFSNSRSEMNVSTLELGDSALYLCASSLGVAQETQYFGPGTRLLVL.

The chain carries TRBV4-3 and TRBJ1-6; D perhaps matches TRBD1 (6 bases). Looked up from germline, CDR1 is LGHNA and CDR2 is YSLEER. The CDR3 has 15 amino acids. V was clipped by 2 bases and J by 8 bases, with 13 bases between them. In DNA, the CDR3 is TGCGCCAGCAGCCAATTACAGGGCCATGATTCACCCCTCCACTTT. Protein sequence: CASSQLQGHDSPLHF.

This clone was found many times. This chain uses TRBV6-1 with TRBJ1-2; D unresolved. The CDR3 contains 14 residues. Germline values: CDR1 MNHNS, CDR2 SASEGT. The V end lost 7 bases, the J end lost 0 bases, and 12 bases lay between the germline ends. The CDR3 loop is CASKTGPSNYGYTF. The CDR3 DNA reads as TGTGCCAGCAAAACGGGCCCGTCTAACTATGGCTACACCTTC.

The chain has TRBV11-2 and TRBJ2-7; no clear D. Trimming shortened V by 0 bases and J by 3 bases, and 9 bases separated the two germline ends. Looked up from germline, CDR1 is SGHAT and CDR2 is FQNNGV. The CDR3 length is 14 residues. CDR3 amino acids: CASSLEGALYEQYF. The CDR3 nucleotides are TGTGCCAGCAGCTTAGAGGGCGCACTCTACGAGCAGTACTTC.

The rearrangement joins TRBV7-8 to TRBJ2-7, with D possibly TRBD1 on 6 matching bases. Germline CDR1 is SGHVS and CDR2 is FQNEAQ. V shed 2 bases and J shed 2 bases, with 10 bases lying between them. This CDR3 comprises 14 residues. The CDR3 sequence: CASSLNTGTYEQYV. CDR3 in DNA: TGTGCCAGCAGCTTAAACACAGGGACCTACGAGCAGTACGTC.

This clone was detected a few times. This chain connects TRBV27 to TRBJ2-2; D not resolved. This CDR3 has 15 residues. CDR1 and CDR2 (germline): MNHEY, SMNVEV (reference sequence). Trimming took 5 bases from V and 0 from J, leaving 10 bases between them. CDR3 residues: CASSDEVANTGELFF. Written as DNA, the CDR3 is TGTGCCAGCAGTGATGAAGTTGCGAACACCGGGGAGCTGTTTTTT.

Details on this clone: The same CDR3 also results from other DNA sequences found in this sample. The rearrangement links TRBV29-1 to TRBJ1-5; D may be TRBD1 (5 bases). The germline gives CDR1 SQVTM, CDR2 ANQGSEA. The CDR3 spans 12 residues. The V and J ends lost 4 bases and 4 bases respectively, with 8 bases between them. CDR3 in DNA: TGCAGCGTTGGGGGCAGGAATCAGCCCCAGCATTTT. Translating gives CSVGGRNQPQHF.